One sample yielded the 25 T cell receptor beta chains listed below, sequenced in a study of blood T cell repertoires in COVID-19. Here immunoSEQ multiplex PCR was the method, and the copy in TCRdb shows in-frame clones only, minus some. The profile covers about 250,000 clones, with nearly 90% appearing a single time and under 4% taken by the ten largest. Sequencing was performed on peripheral blood. The receptors were sampled from a man between 18 and 35 years old with active or convalescent COVID-19.

The chain recombines TRBV27 with TRBJ2-7; 9 bases agree with TRBD1. CDR1 and CDR2 (germline): MNHEY, SMNVEV (reference sequence). Trimming at V came to 8 bases and at J to 5 bases, leaving 7 bases not matched to a gene. The CDR3 length is 13 residues. In DNA form, the CDR3 reads TGTGCCAGCTCGCCGGGACAGGGACACGAGCAGTACTTC. Its protein product is CASSPGQGHEQYF.

The rearrangement links TRBV6-5 to TRBJ1-1; no clear D gene. Looked up from germline, CDR1 is MNHEY and CDR2 is SVGAGI. V was shortened by 2 bases and J by 4 bases, with 14 bases between the two germline ends. The CDR3 is made up of 15 amino acids. The CDR3 loop is CASSYGPGVGTEAFF. CDR3 DNA sequence: TGTGCCAGCAGTTACGGGCCCGGGGTGGGCACTGAAGCTTTCTTT.

This clone was detected once. This chain links TRBV28 with TRBJ2-3, with 8 bases matching TRBD1. CDR1 and CDR2 from the germline V gene are MDHEN and SYDVKM. The CDR3 is made up of 16 amino acids. V was pared by 2 bases and J by 5 bases, with 9 bases of the junction left unmatched. The CDR3 reads CASSLVVAGGRDTQYF. CDR3 nucleotide sequence: TGTGCCAGCAGTTTAGTTGTGGCAGGGGGCAGAGATACGCAGTATTTT. The full variable domain, completed using reference TRBV28 and TRBJ2-3, is DVKVTQSSRYLVKRTGEKVFLECVQDMDHENMFWYRQDPGLGLRLIYFSYDVKMKEKGDIPEGYSVSREKKERFSLILESASTNQTSMYLCASSLVVAGGRDTQYFGPGTRLTVL.

The V gene is TRBV5-5, the J gene TRBJ2-7; 7 bases agree with TRBD1. Germline V gene data show CDR1 as SGHKS and CDR2 as YYEKEE (reference sequence). CDR3 length: 14 residues. Trimming removed 4 bases from V and 0 bases from J; junction bases left unmatched: 4. This CDR3 is CASSLRQGSYEQYF. CDR3 coding DNA: TGTGCCAGCAGCCTCCGACAGGGCTCCTACGAGCAGTACTTC.

The rearrangement joins TRBV5-1 to TRBJ2-5, with 9 positions matching TRBD1. J was trimmed by 5 bases and V by 3 bases; bases with no gene match: 20. The V gene's germline CDR1 is SGHRS and CDR2 YFSETQ. The CDR3 consists of 19 residues. This CDR3 is CASSSLPGTGTPPRETQYF. As DNA, the CDR3 is TGCGCCAGCAGCTCCCTGCCCGGGACAGGGACCCCCCCGCGGGAGACCCAGTACTTC.

J is TRBJ2-1 and V is TRBV19, with TRBD2 as a possible D gene (5 bases). The CDR3 loop spans 13 amino acids. Trimming took off 1 base at V and 9 bases at J, with 10 bases between the two ends. Germline values: CDR1 LNHDA, CDR2 SQIVND (reference sequence). CDR3 nucleotide sequence: TGTGCCAGTAGTATAGGAGTAGGAGGTGAGCAGTTCTTC. Translation: CASSIGVGGEQFF.

The genes are TRBV4-3 and TRBJ2-7; 8 nucleotides agree with TRBD2. The CDR3 runs to 14 residues. CDR1 and CDR2 (germline): LGHNA, YSLEER. V lost 0 bases, J lost 13 bases, and 11 bases stayed unmatched. The CDR3 region has the DNA TGCGCCAGCAGCCAAGATCTTGGCGGGACTAGGAAATACTTC. It specifies CASSQDLGGTRKYF.

The rearrangement links TRBV30 to TRBJ1-5; D is perhaps TRBD1 (5 bases). This CDR3 contains 12 residues. V lost 5 bases and J 6 bases, leaving 11 bases between the germline ends. Germline V gives CDR1 GTSNPN, CDR2 SVGIG (reference sequence). The CDR3 DNA sequence: TGTGCCTGGGCGGGGGGAAGTCAGCCCCAGCATTTT. It translates to CAWAGGSQPQHF. Full variable domain (missing parts from reference TRBV30 and TRBJ1-5): SQTIHQWPATLVQPVGSPLSLECTVEGTSNPNLYWYRQAAGRGLQLLFYSVGIGQISSEVPQNLSASRPQDRQFILSSKKLLLSDSGFYLCAWAGGSQPQHFGDGTRLSIL.

CDR3 coding DNA: TGTGCCAGTAAGCGGTCTAGCGGGGGAACCCAAGAGACCCAGTACTTC. It is translated as CASKRSSGGTQETQYF. The chain joins TRBV19 to TRBJ2-5, with TRBD2 matching 10 bases. V lost 7 bases to trimming and J lost 1 base; unmatched junction nucleotides: 9. This CDR3 spans 16 amino acids. CDR1 is LNHDA and CDR2 is SQIVND in the germline V gene (reference sequence).

This clone was counted a few times. The chain is built from TRBV28 and TRBJ1-5, with 8 bases that match TRBD1. The germline gives CDR1 MDHEN, CDR2 SYDVKM. J gave up 9 bases and V 5 bases, and 3 bases lay outside the gene matches. This CDR3 region has 12 residues. DNA for the CDR3: TGTGCCAGCAGTGACAGGGGTCGGCCCCAGCATTTT. This codes for CASSDRGRPQHF.

This chain uses TRBV6-5 with TRBJ2-1; 7 bases fit TRBD2. CDR3 length equals 12 residues. V dropped 6 bases and J dropped 8; count of bases not matched to a gene: 4. Per germline, CDR1 MNHEY and CDR2 SVGAGI. CDR3 in amino acids: CASRNLADEQFF. The CDR3 DNA is TGTGCCAGCAGAAACCTAGCGGATGAGCAGTTCTTC.

The chain uses TRBV5-1 and TRBJ2-4; D may be TRBD1 (6 bases). The germline gives CDR1 SGHRS, CDR2 YFSETQ. Trimming pared 4 bases from V and 9 bases from J, leaving 17 bases between. This CDR3 contains 14 residues. Written as DNA, the CDR3 is TGCGCCAGCAGCCCCGAGGACAGAAGGGTCATTCAGTACTTC. It encodes CASSPEDRRVIQYF.

This chain uses TRBV7-8 with TRBJ1-2; TRBD1 aligns across 10 bases. Germline V gene sequence: CDR1 SGHVS, CDR2 FQNEAQ. V lost 5 bases, J lost 2 bases, and 5 bases stayed unmatched. CDR3 length: 15 residues. This CDR3 is CASSIPGQGNYGYTF. CDR3 DNA sequence: TGTGCCAGCAGCATACCGGGACAGGGGAACTATGGCTACACCTTC.

V gene TRBV6-4 combines with J gene TRBJ2-7, with no clear D. The germline V gene has CDR1 MRHNA and CDR2 SNTAGT. CDR3 length: 15 residues. Trimming removed 4 bases from V and 2 bases from J, with 15 bases in between. The CDR3 here is CASSVVQVFTYEQYF. CDR3 coding DNA: TGTGCCAGCAGTGTGGTTCAGGTATTCACCTACGAGCAGTACTTC.

The chain is built from TRBV6-2 or TRBV6-3 and TRBJ1-1; a weak D match, TRBD1 (5 bases). This CDR3 is built from 15 residues. V was cut by 0 bases and J by 3 bases, with 11 bases left in between. Germline V gene lookup returns CDR1 MNHEY and CDR2 SVGEGT. In nucleotides, the CDR3 is TGTGCCAGCAGTTACTCGACGGGGGGGGACACTGAAGCTTTCTTT. Protein sequence: CASSYSTGGDTEAFF.

The chain carries TRBV11-2 and TRBJ2-7; D might be TRBD1 (5 bases). Germline V gene data show CDR1 as SGHAT and CDR2 as FQNNGV. This CDR3 has 15 residues. V lost 2 bases and J lost 3, with 14 bases in between. The CDR3 nucleotides are TGTGCCAGCAGCTTACAGGGTAGGGGTTACTACGAGCAGTACTTC. This gives the protein CASSLQGRGYYEQYF.

This chain joins TRBV4-1 and TRBJ2-5; TRBD1 is a possible D gene (5 bases). Trimming took off 1 base at V and 2 bases at J, with 11 bases between the two ends. The CDR3 spans 15 residues. Germline loops: CDR1 MGHRA, CDR2 YSYEKL. The CDR3 DNA reads TGCGCCAGCAGCCAAGGGACACACGGTCAAGAGACCCAGTACTTC. As protein: CASSQGTHGQETQYF.

The chain employs TRBV7-2 and TRBJ1-5; no firm D call. The germline V and J ends were trimmed by 1 base and 3 bases, with 10 bases remaining between them. Germline values: CDR1 SGHTA, CDR2 FQGNSA. The CDR3 covers 15 residues. This chain's CDR3 is CASSLEEGYNQPQHF. The CDR3 DNA reads as TGTGCCAGCAGCTTAGAGGAGGGATACAATCAGCCCCAGCATTTT.

The chain carries TRBV14 and TRBJ1-6, with TRBD1 matching over 7 bases. The J segment lost 10 bases and the V segment lost 1 base, leaving 13 bases of the junction unmatched. Germline V gives CDR1 SGHDN, CDR2 FVKESK. The CDR3 covers 17 residues. This CDR3 reads CASSQGGGQVAGSPLHF. As DNA, the CDR3 is TGTGCCAGCAGCCAAGGAGGAGGACAGGTCGCCGGCTCACCCCTCCACTTT. Variable domain in full (rest from reference TRBV14 and TRBJ1-6): EAGVTQFPSHSVIEKGQTVTLRCDPISGHDNLYWYRRVMGKEIKFLLHFVKESKQDESGMPNNRFLAERTGGTYSTLKVQPAELEDSGVYFCASSQGGGQVAGSPLHFGNGTRLTVT.

The V call is TRBV5-1, the J call TRBJ2-1, with 7 bases matching TRBD1. The CDR3 extends over 18 amino acids. Losses at the gene ends were 2 bases for V and 1 base for J; bases not matched to a gene: 12. Germline assignment: CDR1 SGHRS and CDR2 YFSETQ. In nucleotides, the CDR3 is TGCGCCAGCAGCTTTCCGAGCAGGGGGTCTGTGTCCTACAATGAGCAGTTCTTC. Protein: CASSFPSRGSVSYNEQFF.

The chain uses TRBV15 and TRBJ1-4, with 11 bases that match TRBD1. The germline CDR1 and CDR2 sequences are LNHNV and YYDKDF (reference sequence). The V segment lost 3 bases and the J segment 7 bases; nucleotides outside the gene matches: 7. The CDR3 covers 16 residues. Here the CDR3 reads CATSRIRTGGGEKLFF. In DNA form, the CDR3 reads TGTGCCACCAGCAGGATCCGGACAGGGGGCGGTGAAAAACTGTTTTTT.

Of note for this clone: The junction does not match germline at one end; this may be a read error. V and J are TRBV9 and TRBJ1-2, with 8 bases that match TRBD1. CDR3 length: 16 amino acids. The germline gives CDR1 SGDLS, CDR2 YYNGEE. The DNA of the CDR3 is TGTGCCAGCAGCGTAGATGAGACAGGGGCGCTGGTTGGCCACACCTTC. Residues: CASSVDETGALVGHTF.

The chain employs TRBV7-9 and TRBJ1-1, with 10 nucleotides matching TRBD1. The V gene end was trimmed by 6 bases and the J gene end by 0 bases; junction bases not matched to a gene: 7. The CDR3 consists of 16 residues. Germline V CDR1 and CDR2: SEHNR, FQNEAQ (reference sequence). CDR3 sequence: CASSSGTGAMNTEAFF. CDR3 coding DNA: TGTGCCAGCAGTTCCGGGACAGGGGCCATGAACACTGAAGCTTTCTTT.

The chain recombines TRBV5-1 with TRBJ2-2; 7 nucleotides match TRBD2. The CDR3 totals 17 residues. V trimming: 4 bases; J trimming: 6 bases; junction bases outside the gene matches: 15. The V gene's germline CDR1 is SGHRS and CDR2 YFSETQ. The CDR3: CASSPNRLAGLAGELFF. The CDR3 region has the DNA TGCGCCAGCAGCCCAAATAGACTAGCAGGGTTGGCCGGGGAGCTGTTTTTT.

The V and J genes are TRBV28 and TRBJ2-1; D is perhaps TRBD1 (5 bases). The V end was cut by 4 bases, the J end by 10 bases, with 8 bases between. The CDR3 runs to 11 residues. Germline V gene sequence: CDR1 MDHEN, CDR2 SYDVKM. CDR3 protein: CASSSGPEQFF. The CDR3 DNA reads TGTGCCAGCAGTTCAGGGCCAGAGCAGTTCTTC.